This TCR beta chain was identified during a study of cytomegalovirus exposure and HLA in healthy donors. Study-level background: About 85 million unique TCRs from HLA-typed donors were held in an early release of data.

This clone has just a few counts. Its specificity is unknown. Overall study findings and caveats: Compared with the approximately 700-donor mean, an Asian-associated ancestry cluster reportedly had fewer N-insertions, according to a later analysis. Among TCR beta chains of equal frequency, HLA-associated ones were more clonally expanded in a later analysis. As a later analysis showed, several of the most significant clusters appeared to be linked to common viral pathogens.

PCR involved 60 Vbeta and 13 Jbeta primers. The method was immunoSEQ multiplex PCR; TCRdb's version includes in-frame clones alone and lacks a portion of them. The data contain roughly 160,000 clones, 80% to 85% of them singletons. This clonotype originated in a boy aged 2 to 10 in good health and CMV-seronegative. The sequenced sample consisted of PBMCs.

The CDR3 DNA reads TGTGCCAGCGGACAGGGTCGTGTCTGGGACGAGCAGTACTTC. Translation gives CASGQGRVWDEQYF. The chain is built from TRBV6-1 and TRBJ2-7, with TRBD1 identical over 8 bases. V trimming: 8 bases; J trimming: 5 bases; junction bases outside the gene matches: 11. There are 14 residues in the CDR3. The germline V gene has CDR1 MNHNS and CDR2 SASEGT.